The 12 T cell receptor beta chains reported below all come from one sample, sequenced in a study of T cell responses to AZD1222 COVID-19 vaccine. Libraries were prepared by immunoSEQ multiplex PCR; TCRdb keeps only in-frame clonotypes and omits some of them. The sample carries about 140,000 clones, approximately 85% recorded once. The specimen was peripheral blood, collected 28 days after the second dose of the MenACWY control vaccine. The receptors stem from an adult who received the MenACWY meningococcal vaccine as a control.

The chain employs TRBV13 and TRBJ2-7; 9 positions match TRBD1. The ends lost 4 bases at V and 4 bases at J; junction bases unmatched: 11. The CDR3 extends over 16 amino acids. CDR1 is PRHDT and CDR2 is FYEKMQ in the germline V gene (reference sequence). CDR3 in amino acids: CASSSAGTGPIYEQYV. The CDR3 DNA reads as TGTGCCAGCAGCTCAGCCGGGACAGGGCCAATTTACGAGCAGTACGTC.

The CDR3 DNA reads TGTGCCAGCAGCCTCGTTAGCAATCAGCCCCAGCATTTT. Translating it yields CASSLVSNQPQHF. The J gene is TRBJ1-5, the V gene TRBV28; D is unresolved. The CDR3 has 13 residues. The ends were cut back, 6 bases at V and 0 bases at J, with 6 bases in the middle. Germline V gene data show CDR1 as MDHEN and CDR2 as SYDVKM.

This clone has a single count. The rearrangement links TRBV7-3 to TRBJ2-2, with no clear D. Trimming removed 5 bases at V and 1 base at J, with 8 bases between. The CDR3 loop spans 14 amino acids. Germline V lookup: CDR1 SGHTA, CDR2 FQGTGA. The chain's CDR3 is CASSPVRNTGELFF. Written as DNA, the CDR3 is TGTGCCAGCAGCCCTGTACGGAACACCGGGGAGCTGTTTTTT.

V and J are TRBV7-2 and TRBJ2-7; 11 positions agree with TRBD2. The germline V gene encodes CDR1 SGHTA and CDR2 FQGNSA. The CDR3 is 14 residues long. The trim removed 4 bases at V and 6 bases at J, leaving 5 bases unmatched. CDR3 in amino acids: CASSSTSGSGEQYF. CDR3 nucleotides: TGTGCCAGCAGCTCCACTAGCGGGAGTGGCGAGCAGTACTTC.

Only one count was recorded for this clone. V gene TRBV7-3 combines with J gene TRBJ2-6; the D is unclear. V was cut by 5 bases and J by 4 bases, with 6 bases left in between. The CDR3 contains 13 residues. Germline CDR1 and CDR2: SGHTA and FQGTGA. CDR3 nucleotides: TGTGCCAGCAGCCCCGGGGGGGCCAACGTCCTGACTTTC. As protein: CASSPGGANVLTF.

This chain connects TRBV7-2 to TRBJ1-1; no definite D call. From germline, CDR1 is SGHTA and CDR2 FQGNSA. The CDR3 covers 10 residues. V lost 7 bases and J lost 3, with 3 bases in between. The CDR3 sequence: CASMHTEAFF. In DNA form, the CDR3 reads TGTGCCAGCATGCACACTGAAGCTTTCTTT.

In its sample, this clone was seen a few times. The rearrangement links TRBV5-1 to TRBJ2-7, with 13 bases identical to TRBD2. Germline lookup yields CDR1 SGHRS and CDR2 YFSETQ. V was clipped by 2 bases and J by 6 bases; unmatched bases: 8. The CDR3 totals 16 residues. CDR3 nucleotide sequence: TGCGCCAGCAGCTTCGGACTAGCGGGAGAGGGCTTCGAGCAGTACTTC. Its protein is CASSFGLAGEGFEQYF.

The V gene is TRBV10-3, the J gene TRBJ1-1, with unresolved D. This CDR3 region has 13 residues. CDR1 ENHRY and CDR2 SYGVKD come from the germline V gene. With 6 bases removed from V and 5 bases from J, the gap between germline ends came to 13 bases. This CDR3 is CAIRLVLGTEAFF. Here the CDR3 DNA reads TGTGCCATCAGACTGGTGCTAGGGACTGAAGCTTTCTTT.

The chain is built from TRBV28 and TRBJ1-4; 7 nucleotides agree with TRBD1. V lost 6 bases and J lost 0; bases outside the gene matches: 7. The CDR3 sequence is 16 residues long. CDR1 is MDHEN and CDR2 is SYDVKM in the germline V gene. DNA of the CDR3: TGTGCCAGCAGGACCCGACAGGGAGCAACTAATGAAAAACTGTTTTTT. Protein sequence: CASRTRQGATNEKLFF.

The CDR3 region is CASSGDSRSTNEKLFF. The CDR3 DNA sequence: TGTGCCAGCAGTGGGGACAGCCGCTCAACTAATGAAAAACTGTTTTTT. The rearrangement uses TRBV28 and TRBJ1-4; 7 nucleotides agree with TRBD1. The CDR3 is 16 residues long. Germline CDR1 MDHEN, CDR2 SYDVKM. The V and J ends lost 5 bases and 0 bases, in that order; junction bases with no gene match: 6.

The gene calls are TRBV4-3 and TRBJ1-2; 8 nucleotides match TRBD1. V lost 3 bases to trimming and J lost 8 bases; unmatched junction nucleotides: 14. CDR3 length: 16 residues. Per germline, CDR1 LGHNA and CDR2 YSLEER. This CDR3 is CASSHLDRGLRGGYTF. CDR3 coding DNA: TGCGCCAGCAGCCATCTTGACAGGGGATTGAGGGGCGGCTACACCTTC.

This clone was picked up a small number of times. This chain uses TRBV28 with TRBJ1-5, with D unresolved. The V and J ends lost 8 bases and 6 bases respectively, with 5 bases between them. The CDR3 consists of 10 residues. From germline, CDR1 is MDHEN and CDR2 SYDVKM. CDR3 residues: CASAGQPQHF. In DNA, the CDR3 is TGTGCCAGCGCGGGTCAGCCCCAGCATTTT.